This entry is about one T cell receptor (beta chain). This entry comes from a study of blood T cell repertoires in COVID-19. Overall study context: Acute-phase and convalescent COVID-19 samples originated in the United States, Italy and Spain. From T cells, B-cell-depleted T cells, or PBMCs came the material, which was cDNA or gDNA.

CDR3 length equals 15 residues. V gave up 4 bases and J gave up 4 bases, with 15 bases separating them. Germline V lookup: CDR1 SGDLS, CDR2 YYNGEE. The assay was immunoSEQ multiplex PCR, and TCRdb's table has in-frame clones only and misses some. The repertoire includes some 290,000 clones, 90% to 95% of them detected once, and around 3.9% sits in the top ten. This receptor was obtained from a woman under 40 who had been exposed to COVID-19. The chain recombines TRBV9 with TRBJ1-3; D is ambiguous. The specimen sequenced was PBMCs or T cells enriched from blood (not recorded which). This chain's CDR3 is CASSPQTEVGNTIYF. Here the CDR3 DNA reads TGTGCCAGCAGCCCCCAGACTGAGGTCGGAAACACCATATATTTT.